Presented here are 25 T cell receptor beta chains from one specimen sequenced in a study of Ad26.COV2.S vaccination and SARS-CoV-2 variants. This sample's treatment: some 19 received Ad26.COV2.S at low or high dose, single or two shots; about 5 received placebo; per-sample allocation not given. Collection of samples fell on day 63 after the first vaccine or placebo injection. Repertoires were generated with immunoSEQ multiplex PCR, while TCRdb's copy carries only in-frame clones and drops some. In the table there are a few hundred thousand clones, around 82% of which are singletons. This material consisted of peripheral blood, taken in a trial of Ad26.COV2.S vaccine versus placebo. The receptors here all came from a person aged 18-65 years who received the Ad26.COV2.S COVID-19 vaccine or a placebo.

The J gene is TRBJ2-1, the V gene TRBV4-1; 9 positions match TRBD1. V lost 2 bases to trimming and J lost 4 bases; unmatched junction nucleotides: 6. Germline values: CDR1 MGHRA, CDR2 YSYEKL. CDR3 length: 16 residues. Written as DNA, the CDR3 is TGCGCCAGCAGCCAAAGACAGGGGGGACTTTACAATGAGCAGTTCTTC. Its protein product is CASSQRQGGLYNEQFF.

The chain combines TRBV12-3 or TRBV12-4 with TRBJ2-1; 8 positions agree with TRBD2. This CDR3 contains 13 residues. Trimming cost V 5 bases and J 5 bases; bases outside gene matches: 2. The CDR3: CASSQREHNEQFF. The DNA for the CDR3 is TGTGCCAGCAGTCAGCGGGAGCACAATGAGCAGTTCTTC.

The rearrangement links TRBV5-6 to TRBJ1-1; no clear D. The CDR3 totals 12 residues. Germline V gene data show CDR1 as SGHDT and CDR2 as YYEEEE. With 1 base removed from V and 3 bases from J, the gap between germline ends came to 4 bases. The CDR3 region is CASSLLDTEAFF. CDR3 sequence (DNA): TGTGCCAGCAGCTTGTTGGACACTGAAGCTTTCTTT.

The count of this clone is one. This rearrangement joins TRBV11-2 to TRBJ1-2; TRBD1 might be the D (5 bases). Trimming pared 1 base from V and 3 bases from J, leaving 9 bases between. In germline, CDR1 is SGHAT, CDR2 FQNNGV. This CDR3 spans 14 amino acids. The CDR3 sequence is CASSLVGGDYGYTF. The CDR3 bases are TGTGCCAGCAGCTTAGTCGGGGGGGACTATGGCTACACCTTC.

This clone was detected only once. The chain employs TRBV27 and TRBJ2-5, with 7 bases that match TRBD1. Germline trimming cut 1 base from V and 7 bases from J; bases unmatched to any gene: 9. In germline, CDR1 is MNHEY, CDR2 SMNVEV (reference sequence). The length of the CDR3 is 15 residues. CDR3 in DNA: TGTGCCAGCAGTTTATGGACAGGCCCTGAAGCGACCCAGTACTTC. Residues: CASSLWTGPEATQYF.

This chain links TRBV3-1 (or the pseudogene TRBV3-2) with TRBJ1-1; unclear D gene. V shed 0 bases and J shed 5 bases, with 10 bases lying between them. The CDR3 totals 14 residues. Germline assignment: CDR1 LGHDT and CDR2 YNNKEL (reference sequence). Here the CDR3 DNA reads TGTGCCAGCAGCCAAGAGGGCGTGGGGACTGAAGCTTTCTTT. It yields the protein CASSQEGVGTEAFF.

The rearrangement uses TRBV18 and TRBJ2-7; D remains ambiguous. The CDR3 extends over 13 amino acids. Germline values: CDR1 KGHSH, CDR2 LQKENI. Trimming cost V 2 bases and J 4 bases, with 9 bases left between them. CDR3 DNA sequence: TGTGCCAGCTCACCAGCCCTCGGTTACGAGCAGTACTTC. Its translation is CASSPALGYEQYF. The whole variable domain, remainder taken from reference TRBV18 and TRBJ2-7, is NAGVMQNPRHLVRRRGQEARLRCSPMKGHSHVYWYRQLPEEGLKFMVYLQKENIIDESGMPKERFSAEFPKEGPSILRIQQVVRGDSAAYFCASSPALGYEQYFGPGTRLTVT.

The chain has TRBV3-1 (or the pseudogene TRBV3-2) and TRBJ2-7; unclear D gene. The V end lost 6 bases, the J end lost 7 bases, and 4 bases lay between the germline ends. The CDR3 length is 9 residues. Germline CDR1 is LGHDT and CDR2 is YNNKEL (reference sequence). The CDR3: CASRVEQYF. The CDR3 nucleotides are TGTGCCAGCAGGGTGGAGCAGTACTTC.

This clone was observed a single time. The chain combines TRBV18 with TRBJ2-7; perhaps D is TRBD1 or TRBD2 (6 bases each). Trimming removed 1 base from V and 6 bases from J, with 19 bases in between. CDR1 is KGHSH, CDR2 LQKENI, per germline. CDR3 length equals 16 residues. CDR3 in DNA: TGTGCCAGCTCACCACAGGGGGGCTTCTCGGCGGGCGAGCAGTACTTC. The encoded protein is CASSPQGGFSAGEQYF.

This clone is a singleton in its sample. The gene calls are TRBV12-3 or TRBV12-4 and TRBJ1-2; D is ambiguous. Trimming cost V 4 bases and J 8 bases, with 14 bases left between them. This CDR3 contains 13 residues. The CDR3 loop is CASSSFASSGYTF. In nucleotides, the CDR3 is TGTGCCAGCAGTTCCTTCGCCTCGTCAGGCTACACCTTC.

A remark on this clone: Other DNA sequences from this sample encode an identical CDR3 as well. The rearrangement uses TRBV29-1 and TRBJ1-1; D remains ambiguous. Germline loops: CDR1 SQVTM, CDR2 ANQGSEA. Trimming removed 6 bases from V and 0 bases from J, with 11 bases in between. CDR3 length: 13 residues. For the CDR3, the DNA is TGCAGCGTGGCCGGGCTAATGAACACTGAAGCTTTCTTT. It is translated as CSVAGLMNTEAFF.

This rearrangement joins TRBV27 to TRBJ2-7, with TRBD1 as a possible D gene (5 bases). Trimming removed 2 bases from V and 3 bases from J, with 8 bases in between. The CDR3 sequence is 13 residues long. Germline V gene data show CDR1 as MNHEY and CDR2 as SMNVEV (reference sequence). CDR3 in amino acids: CASSLGRDYEQYF. The CDR3 nucleotides read TGTGCCAGCAGTTTAGGCAGGGACTACGAGCAGTACTTC.

This rearrangement joins TRBV7-2 to TRBJ2-7, with D possibly being TRBD2 (6 bases). V lost 3 bases and J 0 bases, leaving 15 bases between the germline ends. This CDR3 has 16 residues. CDR1 and CDR2 from the germline V gene are SGHTA and FQGNSA. The CDR3 region has the DNA TGTGCCAGCAGCTTTCAGAAGCTAGCGACCTCCTACGAGCAGTACTTC. Translating gives CASSFQKLATSYEQYF. Drawing the rest from reference TRBV7-2 and TRBJ2-7, the complete variable domain is GAGVSQSPSNKVTEKGKDVELRCDPISGHTALYWYRQSLGQGLEFLIYFQGNSAPDKSGLPSDRFSAERTGGSVSTLTIQRTQQEDSAVYLCASSFQKLATSYEQYFGPGTRLTVT.

The genes are TRBV6-5 and TRBJ1-6; no reliable D call. The CDR3 spans 12 residues. CDR1 and CDR2 (germline): MNHEY, SVGAGI. V lost 5 bases to trimming and J lost 9 bases, with 8 bases between them. In nucleotides, the CDR3 is TGTGCCAGCAGTCCGGGCGGTTCACCCCTCCACTTT. Translated: CASSPGGSPLHF.

CDR3 region: CASSEHGQIGGGYTF. Written as DNA, the CDR3 is TGTGCCAGCAGTGAACACGGACAGATTGGTGGTGGCTACACCTTC. The chain combines TRBV6-1 with TRBJ1-2, with D possibly TRBD1 on 6 matching bases. The CDR3 runs 15 residues. V was clipped by 2 bases and J by 7 bases, with 17 bases between them. Germline values: CDR1 MNHNS, CDR2 SASEGT.

The chain couples TRBV18 to TRBJ1-5; TRBD1 aligns across 7 bases. Germline lookup yields CDR1 KGHSH and CDR2 LQKENI. This CDR3 spans 16 amino acids. V gave up 3 bases and J gave up 7 bases; unmatched junction bases: 12. CDR3 in DNA: TGTGCCAGCTCACCTCCGGACAGGTTAGGGGAACAGCCCCAGCATTTT. This codes for CASSPPDRLGEQPQHF.

This clone was recorded once. The CDR3 protein is CASRLTGLTEAFF. The CDR3 nucleotides are TGTGCCAGTAGACTGACAGGGCTCACTGAAGCTTTCTTT. The chain combines TRBV19 with TRBJ1-1; TRBD1 matches 7 bases. The length of the CDR3 is 13 residues. Germline V CDR1 and CDR2: LNHDA, SQIVND (reference sequence). V trimming: 6 bases; J trimming: 4 bases; junction bases outside the gene matches: 5.

This chain links TRBV7-9 with TRBJ2-7; TRBD2 is a possible D gene (7 bases). CDR1 is SEHNR, CDR2 FQNEAQ, per germline (reference sequence). Trimming removed 5 bases at V and 5 bases at J, with 19 bases between. CDR3 length: 15 amino acids. The CDR3 sequence: CASSRIMGGLDEQYF. The CDR3 bases are TGTGCCAGCAGCCGTATCATGGGGGGGCTGGACGAGCAGTACTTC. Using reference TRBV7-9 and TRBJ2-7 for the parts outside the CDR3, the full variable domain is DTGVSQNPRHKITKRGQNVTFRCDPISEHNRLYWYRQTLGQGPEFLTYFQNEAQLEKSRLLSDRFSAERPKGSFSTLEIQRTEQGDSAMYLCASSRIMGGLDEQYFGPGTRLTVT.

This clone was detected once. This chain links TRBV12-3 or TRBV12-4 with TRBJ1-5; D is perhaps TRBD1 (5 bases). This CDR3 is 13 amino acids long. V dropped 6 bases and J dropped 6 bases, with 12 bases sitting between them. The CDR3 region is CASRPGQSQPQHF. Written as DNA, the CDR3 is TGTGCCAGCAGACCCGGACAAAGTCAGCCCCAGCATTTT.

This clone was seen just once. V gene TRBV12-3 or TRBV12-4 combines with J gene TRBJ2-1; D is uncertain. The CDR3 sequence is 12 residues long. V dropped 7 bases and J dropped 9 bases, with 13 bases sitting between them. CDR3 nucleotides: TGTGCCAGCACCCTGGGCTGGGGTGAGCAGTTCTTC. As protein: CASTLGWGEQFF.

This chain joins TRBV5-1 and TRBJ1-4; 8 bases are a match to TRBD1. The CDR3 covers 14 residues. With V trimmed by 4 bases and J by 8 bases, 7 bases remained unmatched. Per the germline V gene, CDR1 is SGHRS and CDR2 is YFSETQ. Here the CDR3 DNA reads TGCGCCAGCAGCCGTGACAGGGGAAGCGAAAAACTGTTTTTT. Amino acid sequence: CASSRDRGSEKLFF.

The chain couples TRBV5-5 to TRBJ2-7; D may be TRBD2 (6 bases). CDR3 length: 16 amino acids. The V gene lost 3 bases and the J gene lost 6 bases, with 22 bases spanning the gap. Germline V gene data show CDR1 as SGHKS and CDR2 as YYEKEE (reference sequence). The CDR3 DNA reads as TGTGCCAGCAGCTCCCCCTCAGTAGGCTGGGACTCCGAGCAGTACTTC. As protein: CASSSPSVGWDSEQYF.

V usage is TRBV11-1 and J usage is TRBJ1-2; weak D call: TRBD1 (6 bases). This CDR3 is built from 14 residues. Trimming cost V 4 bases and J 8 bases, with 17 bases left between them. From germline, CDR1 is SGHAT and CDR2 FQDESV (reference sequence). CDR3 nucleotide sequence: TGTGCCAGCAGCTCGGACAGTTTCCCCCCGGGCTACACCTTC. As protein: CASSSDSFPPGYTF. Using reference TRBV11-1 and TRBJ1-2 for the parts outside the CDR3, the full variable domain is EAEVAQSPRYKITEKSQAVAFWCDPISGHATLYWYRQILGQGPELLVQFQDESVVDDSQLPKDRFSAERLKGVDSTLKIQPAELGDSAMYLCASSSDSFPPGYTFGSGTRLTVV.

This chain uses TRBV5-6 with TRBJ1-5; 9 bases are shared with TRBD1. The germline V gene encodes CDR1 SGHDT and CDR2 YYEEEE. The CDR3 is made up of 14 amino acids. The V gene end was trimmed by 4 bases and the J gene end by 6 bases; junction bases not matched to a gene: 5. The CDR3 DNA reads TGTGCCAGCAGCCCGGGACAGGGAGTTCAGCCCCAGCATTTT. This encodes CASSPGQGVQPQHF.

V usage is TRBV5-1 and J usage is TRBJ1-1; D may be TRBD1 (6 bases). Trimming took 6 bases from V and 1 from J, leaving 13 bases between them. Germline V gives CDR1 SGHRS, CDR2 YFSETQ. This CDR3 contains 14 residues. For the CDR3, the DNA is TGCGCCAGCAACTCCGGACAGACGAACACTGAAGCTTTCTTT. Translating gives CASNSGQTNTEAFF.